This paragraph covers one T cell receptor (beta chain) sequence. Its antigen is currently unknown. CDR3 length equals 14 residues. V lost 5 bases, J lost 7 bases, and 14 bases lay in between. Per germline, CDR1 SGHTA and CDR2 FQGNSA. TCRdb reanalysed the 5' RACE reads using MiXCR and keeps one entry per CDR3 protein. The sample lists hundreds of thousands of distinct CDR3 sequences; over 9.5% were seen once. The sample comes from a study of CD8 T cells in ankylosing spondylitis. Findings and caveats of the study: A motif in TCR beta, a set of under ten highly homologous variants, appeared characteristic of ankylosing spondylitis blood.

The source of this sequence is a male donor with ankylosing spondylitis. The specimen sequenced was blood, either unsorted or a sorted T cell fraction (not recorded which). The V and J genes are TRBV7-2 and TRBJ1-4; D is uncertain. This CDR3 reads CASSPLPTGEKLFF. In DNA form, the CDR3 reads TGTGCCAGCAGCCCCCTTCCGACCGGTGAAAAACTGTTTTTT.